Following are 6 T cell receptor beta chains from one sample sequenced in a study of T cells after yellow fever vaccination. From the 5' RACE reads, TCRdb called clonotypes with MiXCR, one entry per CDR3 protein. The sample contains about 350,000 distinct CDR3 sequences, 4.1% of which appear only once. Sample: PBMCs, taken 5 days after the yellow fever booster vaccination. The receptor source for this set is a man between 18 and 35 years old who received the YFV17D yellow fever vaccine.

This clonotype was counted once. The chain couples TRBV18 to TRBJ2-3; the match to TRBD2 covers 9 bases. CDR1 and CDR2 from the germline V gene are KGHSH and LQKENI. V lost 1 base and J lost 4; bases outside the gene matches: 12. The length of the CDR3 is 18 residues. The CDR3 bases are TGTGCCAGCTCACCACGTGTTCGCGGGGGGGCCCTCTCAGATACGCAGTATTTT. Translated, it gives CASSPRVRGGALSDTQYF. The entire variable domain, with the rest obtained from reference TRBV18 and TRBJ2-3, is as follows: NAGVMQNPRHLVRRRGQEARLRCSPMKGHSHVYWYRQLPEEGLKFMVYLQKENIIDESGMPKERFSAEFPKEGPSILRIQQVVRGDSAAYFCASSPRVRGGALSDTQYFGPGTRLTVL.

This clonotype was picked up a small number of times. The chain carries TRBV7-8 and TRBJ1-5; TRBD1 aligns across 7 bases. V dropped 3 bases and J dropped 1; count of bases not matched to a gene: 6. CDR3 length equals 16 residues. From germline, CDR1 is SGHVS and CDR2 FQNEAQ. The CDR3 DNA follows: TGTGCCAGCAGCTTCATAAGGGGGCCCAGCAATCAGCCCCAGCATTTT. Its translation is CASSFIRGPSNQPQHF.

The CDR3 nucleotides are TGTGCCACCAGTGATTCTAATCCTGTCGGTTCCTACAATGAGCAGTTCTTC. Its protein is CATSDSNPVGSYNEQFF. The rearrangement uses TRBV24-1 and TRBJ2-1; D is unresolved. This CDR3 comprises 17 residues. Trimming pared 2 bases from V and 1 base from J, leaving 14 bases between. CDR1 is KGHDR and CDR2 is SFDVKD in the germline V gene.

The chain recombines TRBV5-1 with TRBJ2-7, with D possibly called TRBD1 or TRBD2 (5 bases each). This CDR3 has 15 residues. V was pared by 1 base and J by 3 bases, with 14 bases between. Germline assignment: CDR1 SGHRS and CDR2 YFSETQ. The CDR3 is CASSLTSGDGYEQYV. The CDR3 coding sequence is TGCGCCAGCAGCTTGACCAGTGGGGACGGCTACGAGCAGTACGTC.

There are a few counts of this clonotype. J is TRBJ1-5 and V is TRBV20-1; D may be TRBD1 (6 bases). The CDR3 runs to 15 residues. Trimming pared 6 bases from V and 2 bases from J, leaving 17 bases between. CDR1 is DFQATT, CDR2 SNEGSKA, per germline (reference sequence). The CDR3 bases are TGCAGTGCCCCAAAAGGGGGGCGCGGCAATCAGCCCCAGCATTTT. Translated: CSAPKGGRGNQPQHF.

The chain has TRBV6-1 and TRBJ2-3; the D is unclear. Trimming shortened V by 1 base and J by 9 bases, and 8 bases separated the two germline ends. The CDR3 sequence is 12 residues long. The germline gives CDR1 MNHNS, CDR2 SASEGT. As DNA, the CDR3 is TGTGCCAGCAGTGAAGGACGTGGGACGCAGTATTTT. It is translated as CASSEGRGTQYF.